The clone carrying this TCR beta chain was picked up a small number of times. The antigen remains undetermined. The data originate from a study of T cells after yellow fever vaccination. At the level of the study: For low cell numbers, libraries were made with SMART-Seq v4 Ultra Low Input.

Production of TCR cDNA was by 5'RACE template switching, which also added a universal primer site and UMIs. TCRdb re-derived calls from the 5' RACE reads in MiXCR, one entry per CDR3 protein. The sample yields hundreds of thousands of distinct CDR3 sequences, roughly 9% seen once. Study-level results: Peaking on day 5 versus 15, the secondary response was faster but weaker. Bulk-population clonotypes that are abundant could appear as contaminants in FACS-sorted repertoires.

The source material was CD4+ T cells sorted from PBMCs, sampled 5 days after the yellow fever booster vaccination. This clonotype was obtained from a man aged 18 to 29 who received the YFV17D yellow fever vaccine.

The CDR3 DNA sequence: TGCAGTGCTGCTAGCGGGGCGCCCCAAGAGACCCAGTACTTC. It specifies CSAASGAPQETQYF. The J gene is TRBJ2-5, the V gene TRBV20-1, with 9 bases aligning to TRBD2. The CDR3 contains 14 residues. Germline values: CDR1 DFQATT, CDR2 SNEGSKA (reference sequence). V gave up 5 bases and J gave up 1 base; unmatched junction bases: 5.